These T cell receptor beta chains were read from a single sample in a study of blood T cell repertoires in COVID-19. Clones were read by immunoSEQ multiplex PCR, and TCRdb kept only the in-frame ones, dropping some. The table lists approximately 200,000 clones, approximately 89% of them singletons. Source material: PBMCs or T cells enriched from blood (not recorded which). All receptors come from a woman under 40 who had been exposed to COVID-19. Each CDR3 is given with its conserved first and last residue. The D gene is left open where the match is weak. Clone size appears in some rows only: once, few, many, or a class for an expanded clone.

size	length	V	D	J	CDR3	DNA
.	16	TRBV2	.	TRBJ1-2	CASSEALQSGNYGYTF	TGTGCCAGCAGTGAAGCGCTTCAGTCAGGAAACTATGGCTACACCTTC
.	12	TRBV28	TRBD1	TRBJ2-3	CASSTSTGAQYF	TGTGCCAGCAGTACCTCGACAGGGGCGCAGTATTTT
.	13	TRBV10-3	.	TRBJ1-2	CAINSGAYYGYTF	TGTGCCATCAACAGCGGGGCCTACTATGGCTACACCTTC
.	15	TRBV10-1	TRBD1	TRBJ2-7	CASSSPGQGVNEQYF	TGCGCCAGCAGTTCCCCGGGACAGGGGGTAAACGAGCAGTACTTC
.	15	TRBV2	TRBD1	TRBJ2-3	CASSETGITTDTQYF	TGTGCCAGCAGTGAGACAGGGATCACCACAGATACGCAGTATTTT
.	14	TRBV19	.	TRBJ2-2	CAIKRNANTGELFF	TGTGCCATTAAGCGGAACGCGAACACCGGGGAGCTGTTTTTT
.	17	TRBV27	.	TRBJ2-1	CASSLSERTSSYNEQFF	TGTGCCAGCAGTTTATCGGAGCGGACCAGCTCCTACAATGAGCAGTTCTTC
.	16	TRBV30	.	TRBJ1-5	CAWRRGARGSNQPQHF	TGTGCCTGGAGACGGGGGGCTCGGGGTAGCAATCAGCCCCAGCATTTT
.	15	TRBV28	TRBD1	TRBJ2-1	CASSLTGVNYNEQFF	TGTGCCAGCAGTTTAACAGGGGTAAACTACAATGAGCAGTTCTTC
.	15	TRBV2	TRBD2	TRBJ2-1	CASSAGTSGRDEQFF	TGTGCCAGCAGTGCGGGGACTAGCGGGAGGGATGAGCAGTTCTTC
.	17	TRBV7-6	TRBD1	TRBJ2-7	CASSVRDRPKAFYEQYF	TGTGCCAGCAGCGTCCGGGACAGACCAAAAGCTTTCTACGAGCAGTACTTC
.	16	TRBV7-9	TRBD1	TRBJ1-2	CASSLVWDRGLYGYTF	TGTGCCAGCAGCTTAGTTTGGGACAGGGGTCTTTATGGCTACACCTTC
.	16	TRBV5-1	TRBD1	TRBJ1-2	CASSSSSGTGDYGYTF	TGCGCCAGCAGCTCCTCATCCGGGACAGGGGACTATGGCTACACCTTC
few	15	TRBV7-9	TRBD2	TRBJ2-7	CASSLVPAGGPRQYF	TGTGCCAGCAGCTTAGTTCCAGCGGGAGGGCCGCGGCAGTACTTC
.	15	TRBV11-2	TRBD1	TRBJ1-1	CASSLAQGVNTEAFF	TGTGCCAGCAGCTTAGCGCAGGGGGTGAACACTGAAGCTTTCTTT
.	14	TRBV19	.	TRBJ1-3	CASTKINSGNTIYF	TGTGCCAGTACTAAGATAAACTCTGGAAACACCATATATTTT
.	15	TRBV4-1	.	TRBJ1-1	CASSQATGVNTEAFF	TGCGCCAGCAGCCAAGCGACTGGAGTGAACACTGAAGCTTTCTTT
.	12	TRBV7-9	.	TRBJ2-7	CASSLTAYEQYF	TGTGCCAGCAGCTTAACAGCCTACGAGCAGTACTTC
.	14	TRBV20-1	TRBD2	TRBJ2-7	CSASAGAGGVEQYF	TGCAGTGCCAGTGCAGGCGCGGGAGGCGTCGAGCAGTACTTC
.	16	TRBV11-2	TRBD2	TRBJ2-1	CASSPVSGRGYNEQFF	TGTGCCAGCAGCCCAGTTAGCGGGAGGGGGTACAATGAGCAGTTCTTC
.	15	TRBV18	.	TRBJ1-2	CASSPQQGSRYGYTF	TGTGCCAGCTCACCCCAACAGGGTTCGCGCTATGGCTACACCTTC
.	13	TRBV10-1	.	TRBJ2-5	CASSSGVRETQYF	TGCGCCAGCAGCTCAGGGGTCCGGGAGACCCAGTACTTC
.	16	TRBV7-9	TRBD2	TRBJ2-3	CASSLYRGRGADTQYF	TGTGCCAGCAGCTTATACCGCGGGAGGGGGGCAGATACGCAGTATTTT
.	14	TRBV29-1	.	TRBJ2-3	CSVEGRGVTDTQYF	TGCAGCGTTGAGGGCAGGGGCGTCACAGATACGCAGTATTTT
.	15	TRBV5-1	.	TRBJ2-2	CASSLGGAATGELFF	TGCGCCAGCAGCTTGGGTGGGGCGGCCACCGGGGAGCTGTTTTTT
few	11	TRBV11-2	.	TRBJ2-1	CASSLVNEQFF	TGTGCCAGCAGCTTAGTAAATGAGCAGTTCTTC
.	14	TRBV30	.	TRBJ1-2	CAWSAGLLNHGYTF	TGTGCCTGGAGTGCAGGACTCCTCAACCATGGCTACACCTTC
.	15	TRBV5-5	TRBD2	TRBJ2-7	CASSLGTSGTYEQYF	TGTGCCAGCAGCTTGGGGACTAGCGGGACATACGAGCAGTACTTC
many	12	TRBV29-1	TRBD1	TRBJ2-2	CSGTGGIGELFF	TGCAGCGGGACAGGGGGAATCGGGGAGCTGTTTTTT